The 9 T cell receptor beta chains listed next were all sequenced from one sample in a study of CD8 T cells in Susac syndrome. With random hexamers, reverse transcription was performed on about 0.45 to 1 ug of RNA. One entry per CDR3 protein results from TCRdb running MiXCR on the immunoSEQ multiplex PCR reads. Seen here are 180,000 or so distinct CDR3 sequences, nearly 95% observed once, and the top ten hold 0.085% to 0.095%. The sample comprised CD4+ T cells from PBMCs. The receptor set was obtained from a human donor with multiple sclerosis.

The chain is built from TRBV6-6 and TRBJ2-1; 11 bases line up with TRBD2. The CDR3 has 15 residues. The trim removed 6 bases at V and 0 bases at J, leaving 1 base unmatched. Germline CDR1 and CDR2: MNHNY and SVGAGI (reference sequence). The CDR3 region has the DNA TGTGCCAGCAGGACTAGCGGGATCTCCTACAATGAGCAGTTCTTC. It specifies CASRTSGISYNEQFF.

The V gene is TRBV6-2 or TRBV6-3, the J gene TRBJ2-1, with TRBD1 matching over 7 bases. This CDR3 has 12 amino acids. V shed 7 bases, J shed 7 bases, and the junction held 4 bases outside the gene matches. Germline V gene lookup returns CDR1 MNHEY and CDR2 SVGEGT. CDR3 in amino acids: CASKGAGNEQFF. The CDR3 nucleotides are TGTGCCAGCAAGGGGGCAGGAAATGAGCAGTTCTTC.

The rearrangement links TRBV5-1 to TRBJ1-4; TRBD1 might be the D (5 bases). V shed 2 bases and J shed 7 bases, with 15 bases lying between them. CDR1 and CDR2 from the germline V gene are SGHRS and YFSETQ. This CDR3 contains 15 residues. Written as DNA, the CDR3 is TGCGCCAGCAGCTTCGAAGGACATCGGGCTGAAAAACTGTTTTTT. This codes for CASSFEGHRAEKLFF.

The CDR3 DNA is TGCAGTGCTAGAGTTGGGCCCCAGACCTACAATGAGCAGTTCTTC. Translated: CSARVGPQTYNEQFF. The chain uses TRBV20-1 and TRBJ2-1, with no clear D. Germline assignment: CDR1 DFQATT and CDR2 SNEGSKA (reference sequence). The CDR3 is made up of 15 amino acids. V dropped 1 base and J dropped 2 bases, with 12 bases sitting between them.

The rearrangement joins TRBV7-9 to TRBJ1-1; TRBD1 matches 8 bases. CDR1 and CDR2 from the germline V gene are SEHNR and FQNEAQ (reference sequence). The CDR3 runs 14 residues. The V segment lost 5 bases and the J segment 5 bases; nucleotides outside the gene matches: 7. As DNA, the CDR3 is TGTGCCAGCAGCGACGCGCGGACAGGGACTGAAGCTTTCTTT. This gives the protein CASSDARTGTEAFF.

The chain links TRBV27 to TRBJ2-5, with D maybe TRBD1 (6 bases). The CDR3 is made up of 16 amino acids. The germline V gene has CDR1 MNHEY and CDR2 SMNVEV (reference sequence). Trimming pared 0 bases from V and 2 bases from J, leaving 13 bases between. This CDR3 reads CASSLSTQGHQETQYF. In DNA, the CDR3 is TGTGCCAGCAGTTTATCGACACAGGGCCATCAAGAGACCCAGTACTTC.

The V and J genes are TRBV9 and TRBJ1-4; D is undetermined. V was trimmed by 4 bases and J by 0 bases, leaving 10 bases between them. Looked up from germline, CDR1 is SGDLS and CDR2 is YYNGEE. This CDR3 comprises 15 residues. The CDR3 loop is CASSSRVTTNEKLFF. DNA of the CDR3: TGTGCCAGCAGCTCCCGGGTCACAACTAATGAAAAACTGTTTTTT.

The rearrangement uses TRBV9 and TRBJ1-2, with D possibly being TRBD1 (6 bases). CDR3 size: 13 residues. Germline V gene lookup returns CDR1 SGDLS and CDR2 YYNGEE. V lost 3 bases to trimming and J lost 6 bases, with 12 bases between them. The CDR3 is CASSGTGNHGYTF. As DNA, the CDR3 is TGTGCCAGCAGCGGCACAGGGAACCATGGCTACACCTTC.

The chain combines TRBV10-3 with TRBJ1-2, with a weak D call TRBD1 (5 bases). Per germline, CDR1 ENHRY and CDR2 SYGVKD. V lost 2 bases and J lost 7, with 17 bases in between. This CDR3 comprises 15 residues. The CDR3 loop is CAISEAGTPLGGYTF. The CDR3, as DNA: TGTGCCATCAGTGAGGCGGGGACCCCCTTGGGTGGCTACACCTTC.